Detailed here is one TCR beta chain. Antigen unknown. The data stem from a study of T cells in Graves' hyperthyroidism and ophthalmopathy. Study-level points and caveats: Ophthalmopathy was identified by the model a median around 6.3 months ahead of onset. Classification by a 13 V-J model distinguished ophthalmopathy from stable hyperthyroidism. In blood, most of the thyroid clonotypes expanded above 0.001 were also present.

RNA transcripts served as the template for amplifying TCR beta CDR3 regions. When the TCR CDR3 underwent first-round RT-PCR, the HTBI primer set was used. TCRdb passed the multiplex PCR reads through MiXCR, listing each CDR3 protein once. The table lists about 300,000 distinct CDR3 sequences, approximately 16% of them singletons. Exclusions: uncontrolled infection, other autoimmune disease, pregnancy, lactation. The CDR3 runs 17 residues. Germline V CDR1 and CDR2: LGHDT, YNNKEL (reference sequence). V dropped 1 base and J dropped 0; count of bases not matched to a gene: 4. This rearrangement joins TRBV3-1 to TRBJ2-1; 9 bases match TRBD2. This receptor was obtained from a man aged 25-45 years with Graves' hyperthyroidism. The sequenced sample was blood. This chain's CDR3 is CASSQGLAVSSYNEQFF. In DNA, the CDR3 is TGTGCCAGCAGCCAAGGACTAGCGGTGAGCTCCTACAATGAGCAGTTCTTC.